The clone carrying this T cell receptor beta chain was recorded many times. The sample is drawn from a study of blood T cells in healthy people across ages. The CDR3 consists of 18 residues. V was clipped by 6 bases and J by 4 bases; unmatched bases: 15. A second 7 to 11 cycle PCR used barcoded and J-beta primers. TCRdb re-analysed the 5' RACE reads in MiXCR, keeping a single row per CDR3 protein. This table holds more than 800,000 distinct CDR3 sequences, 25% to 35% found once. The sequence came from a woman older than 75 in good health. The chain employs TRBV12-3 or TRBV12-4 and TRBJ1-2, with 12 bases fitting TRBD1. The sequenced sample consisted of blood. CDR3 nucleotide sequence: TGTGCCAGCAGCCAGGGGGCAACCGGGACAGGGGGCGGCTATGGCTACACCTTC. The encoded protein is CASSQGATGTGGGYGYTF.